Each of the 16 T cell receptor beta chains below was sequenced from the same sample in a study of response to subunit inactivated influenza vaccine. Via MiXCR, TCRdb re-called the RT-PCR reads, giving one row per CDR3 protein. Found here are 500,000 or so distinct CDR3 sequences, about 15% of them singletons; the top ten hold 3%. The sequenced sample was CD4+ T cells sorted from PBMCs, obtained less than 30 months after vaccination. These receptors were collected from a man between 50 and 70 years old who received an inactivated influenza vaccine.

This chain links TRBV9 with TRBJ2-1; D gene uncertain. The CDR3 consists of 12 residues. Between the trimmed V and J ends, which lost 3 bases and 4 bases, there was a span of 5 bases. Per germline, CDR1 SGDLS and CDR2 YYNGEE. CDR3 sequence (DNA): TGTGCCAGCAGCGACAAGTACAATGAGCAGTTCTTC. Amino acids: CASSDKYNEQFF.

CDR3 region: CASSLGQGGPYGYTF. The CDR3 DNA reads TGTGCCAGCAGTTTAGGACAGGGGGGACCCTATGGCTACACCTTC. The chain has TRBV12-3 or TRBV12-4 and TRBJ1-2, with 9 bases matching TRBD1. V lost 1 base, J lost 4 bases, and 4 bases stayed unmatched. This CDR3 has 15 residues.

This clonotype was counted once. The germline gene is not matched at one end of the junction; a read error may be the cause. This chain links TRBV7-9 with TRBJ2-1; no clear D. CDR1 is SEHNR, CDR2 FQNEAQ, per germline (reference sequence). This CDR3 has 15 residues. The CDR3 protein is CASSAGRSSYNKQFF. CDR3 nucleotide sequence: TGTGCCAGCAGCGCTGGACGCAGCTCCTACAATAAGCAGTTCTTC.

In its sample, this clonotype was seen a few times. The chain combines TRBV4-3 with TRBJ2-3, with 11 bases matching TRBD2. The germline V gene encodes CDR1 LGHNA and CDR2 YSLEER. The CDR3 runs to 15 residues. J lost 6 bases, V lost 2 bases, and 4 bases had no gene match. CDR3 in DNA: TGCGCCAGCAGCCAAAGACTAGCGGGACAGGATACGCAGTATTTT. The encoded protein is CASSQRLAGQDTQYF.

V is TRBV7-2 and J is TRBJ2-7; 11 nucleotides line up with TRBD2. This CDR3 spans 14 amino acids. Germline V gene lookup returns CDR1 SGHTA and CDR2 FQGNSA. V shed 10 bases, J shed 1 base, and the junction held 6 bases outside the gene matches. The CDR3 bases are TGTGCCACCAGACTAGCGGGGATGTCCTACGAGCAGTACTTC. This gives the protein CATRLAGMSYEQYF.

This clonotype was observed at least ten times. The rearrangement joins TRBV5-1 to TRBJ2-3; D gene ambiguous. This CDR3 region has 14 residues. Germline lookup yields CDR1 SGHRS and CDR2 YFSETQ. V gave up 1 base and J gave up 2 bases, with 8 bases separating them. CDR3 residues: CASSLFVFTDTQYF. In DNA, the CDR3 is TGCGCCAGCAGCTTGTTCGTCTTCACAGATACGCAGTATTTT.

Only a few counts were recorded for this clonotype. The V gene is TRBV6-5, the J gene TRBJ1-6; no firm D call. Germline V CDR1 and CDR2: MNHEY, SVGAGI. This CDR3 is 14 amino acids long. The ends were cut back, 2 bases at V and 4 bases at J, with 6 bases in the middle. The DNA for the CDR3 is TGTGCCAGCAGTTACCGGTCTTATAATTCACCCCTCCACTTT. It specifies CASSYRSYNSPLHF.

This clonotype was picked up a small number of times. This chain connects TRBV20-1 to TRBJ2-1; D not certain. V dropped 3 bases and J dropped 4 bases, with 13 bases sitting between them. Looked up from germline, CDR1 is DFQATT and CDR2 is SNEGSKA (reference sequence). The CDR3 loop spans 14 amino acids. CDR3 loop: CSARDLLGYNEQFF. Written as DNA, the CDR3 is TGCAGTGCTAGGGACCTACTGGGGTACAATGAGCAGTTCTTC.

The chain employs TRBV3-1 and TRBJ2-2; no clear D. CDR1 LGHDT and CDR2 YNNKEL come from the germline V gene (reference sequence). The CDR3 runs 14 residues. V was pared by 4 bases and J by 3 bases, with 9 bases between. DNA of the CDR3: TGTGCCAGCAGCCGTAGAGGCGACACCGGGGAGCTGTTTTTT. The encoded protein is CASSRRGDTGELFF.

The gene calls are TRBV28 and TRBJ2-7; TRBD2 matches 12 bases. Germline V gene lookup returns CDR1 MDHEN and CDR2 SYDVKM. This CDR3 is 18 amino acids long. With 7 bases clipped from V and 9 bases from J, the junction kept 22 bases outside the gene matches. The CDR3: CASIRDVRLAGEASGQYF. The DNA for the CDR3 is TGTGCCAGCATCCGGGACGTCAGACTAGCGGGAGAGGCTTCCGGGCAGTACTTC. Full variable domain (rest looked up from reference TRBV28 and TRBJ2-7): DVKVTQSSRYLVKRTGEKVFLECVQDMDHENMFWYRQDPGLGLRLIYFSYDVKMKEKGDIPEGYSVSREKKERFSLILESASTNQTSMYLCASIRDVRLAGEASGQYFGPGTRLTVT.

The CDR3 nucleotides are TGTGCCACCAGTGATTCTCCTACGGGCTACACCTTC. This codes for CATSDSPTGYTF. The V call is TRBV24-1, the J call TRBJ1-2, with unresolved D. This CDR3 spans 12 amino acids. The V and J ends lost 2 bases and 8 bases respectively, with 8 bases between them. Looked up from germline, CDR1 is KGHDR and CDR2 is SFDVKD.

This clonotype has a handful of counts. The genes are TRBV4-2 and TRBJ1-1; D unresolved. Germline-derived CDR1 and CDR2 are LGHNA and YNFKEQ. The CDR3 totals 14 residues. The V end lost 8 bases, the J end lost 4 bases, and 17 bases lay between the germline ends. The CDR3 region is CASRSPSRGTEAFF. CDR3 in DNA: TGTGCCAGCCGGTCCCCCTCGCGGGGCACTGAAGCTTTCTTT.

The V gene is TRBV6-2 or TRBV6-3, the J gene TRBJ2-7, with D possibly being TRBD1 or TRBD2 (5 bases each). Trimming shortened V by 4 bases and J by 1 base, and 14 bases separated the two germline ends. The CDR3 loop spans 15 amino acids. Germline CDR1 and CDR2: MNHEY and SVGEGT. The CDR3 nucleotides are TGTGCCAGCAGTTCCGGGGACGGATTTTCCTACGAGCAGTACTTC. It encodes CASSSGDGFSYEQYF.

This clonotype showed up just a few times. The CDR3 spells CASSFSGTGGYEQYF. CDR3 sequence (DNA): TGTGCCAGCAGCTTCTCCGGGACAGGGGGCTACGAGCAGTACTTC. V is TRBV7-9 and J is TRBJ2-7, with 11 bases aligning to TRBD1. Germline V gene data show CDR1 as SEHNR and CDR2 as FQNEAQ (reference sequence). Trimming cost V 3 bases and J 3 bases; bases outside gene matches: 4. CDR3 length: 15 residues. Full variable domain (rest looked up from reference TRBV7-9 and TRBJ2-7): DTGVSQNPRHKITKRGQNVTFRCDPISEHNRLYWYRQTLGQGPEFLTYFQNEAQLEKSRLLSDRFSAERPKGSFSTLEIQRTEQGDSAMYLCASSFSGTGGYEQYFGPGTRLTVT.

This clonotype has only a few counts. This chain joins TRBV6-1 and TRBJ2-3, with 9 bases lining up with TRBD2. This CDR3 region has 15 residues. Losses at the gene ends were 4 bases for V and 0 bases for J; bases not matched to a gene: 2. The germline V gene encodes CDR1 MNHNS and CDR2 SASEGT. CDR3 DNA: TGTGCCAGCAGTGCTCTAGCGGGGAGCACAGATACGCAGTATTTT. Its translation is CASSALAGSTDTQYF.

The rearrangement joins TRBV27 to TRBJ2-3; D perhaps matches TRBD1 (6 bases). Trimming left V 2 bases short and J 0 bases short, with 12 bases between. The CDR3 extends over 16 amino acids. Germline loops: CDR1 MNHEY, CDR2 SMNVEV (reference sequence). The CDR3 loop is CASSLILGTSTDTQYF. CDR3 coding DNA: TGTGCCAGCAGTTTAATCTTAGGGACAAGCACAGATACGCAGTATTTT.